This T cell receptor (beta chain) was observed in a study of T cells after yellow fever vaccination. Using its own MiXCR run on the 5' RACE reads, TCRdb lists one record per CDR3 protein. This table holds about 120,000 distinct CDR3 sequences, around 9.8% found once. V was trimmed by 2 bases and J by 0 bases, leaving 4 bases between them. This CDR3 is built from 13 residues. Germline lookup yields CDR1 MGHRA and CDR2 YSYEKL. This clonotype showed up many times. Its antigen is not known. Points from the study as a whole: From the bulk population, abundant clonotypes could contaminate and appear within FACS-sorted repertoires. Peak timing came faster in the weaker secondary response, day 5 versus 15. After the booster, roughly 96% of CD4 and more than 75% of CD8 primary-response clones were re-detected.

The material was CD8+ T cells sorted from PBMCs, obtained on the day of the yellow fever booster vaccination. The rearrangement links TRBV4-1 to TRBJ1-1; the D is unclear. This sequence was found in a man younger than 30 who received the YFV17D yellow fever vaccine. In nucleotides, the CDR3 is TGCGCCAGCAGCCAAACTATGAACACTGAAGCTTTCTTT. Its translation is CASSQTMNTEAFF.